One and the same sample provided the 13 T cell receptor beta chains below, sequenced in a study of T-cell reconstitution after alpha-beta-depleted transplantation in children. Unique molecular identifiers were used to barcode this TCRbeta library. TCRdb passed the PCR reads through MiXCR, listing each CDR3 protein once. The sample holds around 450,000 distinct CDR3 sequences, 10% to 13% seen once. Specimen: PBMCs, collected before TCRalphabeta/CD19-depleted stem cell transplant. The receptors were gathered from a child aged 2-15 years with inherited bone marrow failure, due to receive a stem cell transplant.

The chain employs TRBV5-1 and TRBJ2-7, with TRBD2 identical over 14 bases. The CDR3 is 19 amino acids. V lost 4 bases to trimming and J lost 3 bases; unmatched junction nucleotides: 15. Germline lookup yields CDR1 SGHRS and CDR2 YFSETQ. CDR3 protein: CASSGTGTSGSIRYYEQYF. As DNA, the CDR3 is TGCGCCAGCAGCGGTACCGGGACTAGCGGGAGTATAAGGTACTACGAGCAGTACTTC. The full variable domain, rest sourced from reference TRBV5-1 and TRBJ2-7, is KAGVTQTPRYLIKTRGQQVTLSCSPISGHRSVSWYQQTPGQGLQFLFEYFSETQRNKGNFPGRFSGRQFSNSRSEMNVSTLELGDSALYLCASSGTGTSGSIRYYEQYFGPGTRLTVT.

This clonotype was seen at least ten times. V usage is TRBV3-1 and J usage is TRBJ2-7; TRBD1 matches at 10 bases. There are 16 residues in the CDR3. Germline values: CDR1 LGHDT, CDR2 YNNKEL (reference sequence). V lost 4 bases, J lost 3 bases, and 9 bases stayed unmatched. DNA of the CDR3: TGTGCCAGCAGCCCAAAACTCCGGGACAGGGGCTACGAGCAGTACTTC. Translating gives CASSPKLRDRGYEQYF.

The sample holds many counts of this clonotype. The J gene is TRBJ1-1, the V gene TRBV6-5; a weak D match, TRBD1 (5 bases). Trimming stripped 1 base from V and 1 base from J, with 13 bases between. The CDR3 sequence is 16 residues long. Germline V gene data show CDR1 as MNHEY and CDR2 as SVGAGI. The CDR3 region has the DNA TGTGCCAGCAGTTACTTATATCCAGACAGGAACACTGAAGCTTTCTTT. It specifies CASSYLYPDRNTEAFF.

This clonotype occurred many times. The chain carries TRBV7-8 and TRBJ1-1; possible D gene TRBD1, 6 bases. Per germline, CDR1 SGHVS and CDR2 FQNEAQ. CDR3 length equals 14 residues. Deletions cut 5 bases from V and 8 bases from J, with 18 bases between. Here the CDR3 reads CASSPFTGRFEAFF. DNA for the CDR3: TGTGCCAGCAGCCCATTCACAGGGCGGTTCGAAGCTTTCTTT.

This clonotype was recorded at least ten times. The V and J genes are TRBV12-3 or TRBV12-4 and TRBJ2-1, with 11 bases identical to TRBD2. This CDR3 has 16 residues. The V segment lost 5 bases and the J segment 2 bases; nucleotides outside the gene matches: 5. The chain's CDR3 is CASSPGLAETYNEQFF. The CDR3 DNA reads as TGTGCCAGCAGTCCGGGACTAGCGGAGACCTACAATGAGCAGTTCTTC.

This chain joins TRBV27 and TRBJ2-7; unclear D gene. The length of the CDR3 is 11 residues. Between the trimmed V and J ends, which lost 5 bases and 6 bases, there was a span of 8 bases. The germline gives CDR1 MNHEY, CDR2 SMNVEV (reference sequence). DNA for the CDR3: TGTGCCAGCAGTAATGCAGTCGAGCAGTACTTC. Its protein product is CASSNAVEQYF.

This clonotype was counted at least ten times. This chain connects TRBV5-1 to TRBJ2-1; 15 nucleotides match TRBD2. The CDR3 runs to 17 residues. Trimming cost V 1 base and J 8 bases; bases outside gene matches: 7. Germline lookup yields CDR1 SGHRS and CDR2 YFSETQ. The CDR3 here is CASSLSGLAGGPHEQFF. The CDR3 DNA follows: TGCGCCAGCAGCTTGAGCGGACTAGCGGGAGGGCCGCATGAGCAGTTCTTC.

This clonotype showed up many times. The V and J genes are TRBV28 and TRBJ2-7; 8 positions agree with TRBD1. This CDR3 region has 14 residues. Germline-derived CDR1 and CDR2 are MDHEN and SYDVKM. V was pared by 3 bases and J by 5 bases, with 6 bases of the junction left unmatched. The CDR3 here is CASSLPRGRNEQYF. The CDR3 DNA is TGTGCCAGCAGTTTGCCCAGGGGGCGAAACGAGCAGTACTTC. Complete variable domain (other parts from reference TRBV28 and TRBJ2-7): DVKVTQSSRYLVKRTGEKVFLECVQDMDHENMFWYRQDPGLGLRLIYFSYDVKMKEKGDIPEGYSVSREKKERFSLILESASTNQTSMYLCASSLPRGRNEQYFGPGTRLTVT.

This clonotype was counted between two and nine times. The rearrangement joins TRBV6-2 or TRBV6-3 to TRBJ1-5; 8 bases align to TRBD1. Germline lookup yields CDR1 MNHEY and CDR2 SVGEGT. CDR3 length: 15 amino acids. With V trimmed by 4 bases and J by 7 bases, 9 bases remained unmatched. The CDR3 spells CASSSIGQGAQPQHF. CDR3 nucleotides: TGTGCCAGCAGTTCTATCGGGCAGGGGGCACAGCCCCAGCATTTT.

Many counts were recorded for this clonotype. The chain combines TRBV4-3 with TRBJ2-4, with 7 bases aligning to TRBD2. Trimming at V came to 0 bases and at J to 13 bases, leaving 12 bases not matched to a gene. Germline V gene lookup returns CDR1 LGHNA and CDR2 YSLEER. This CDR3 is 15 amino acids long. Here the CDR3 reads CASSQDEREGAEQYF. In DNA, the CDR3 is TGCGCCAGCAGCCAAGACGAAAGGGAGGGAGCAGAACAGTACTTC.

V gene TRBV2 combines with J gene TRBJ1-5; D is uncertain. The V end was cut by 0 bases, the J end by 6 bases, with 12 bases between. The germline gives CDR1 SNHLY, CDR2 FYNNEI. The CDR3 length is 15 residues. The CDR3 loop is CASSEALGFFQPQHF. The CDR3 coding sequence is TGTGCCAGCAGTGAAGCTCTAGGGTTTTTTCAGCCCCAGCATTTT.

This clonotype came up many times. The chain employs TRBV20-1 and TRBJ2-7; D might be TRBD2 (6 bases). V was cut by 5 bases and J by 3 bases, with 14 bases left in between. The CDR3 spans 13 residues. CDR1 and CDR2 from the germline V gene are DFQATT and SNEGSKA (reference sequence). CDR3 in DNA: TGCAGTGCTTCCCGCGGGGCACTCTACGAGCAGTACTTC. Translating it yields CSASRGALYEQYF.

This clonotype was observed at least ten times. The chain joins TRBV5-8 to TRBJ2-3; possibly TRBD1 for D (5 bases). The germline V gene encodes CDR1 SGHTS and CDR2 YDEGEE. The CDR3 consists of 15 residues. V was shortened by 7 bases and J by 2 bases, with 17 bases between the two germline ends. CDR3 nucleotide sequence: TGTGCCAGCCAAACACAGGTTGGGCCCACAGATACGCAGTATTTT. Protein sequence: CASQTQVGPTDTQYF. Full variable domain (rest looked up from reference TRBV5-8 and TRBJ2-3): EAGVTQSPTHLIKTRGQQATLRCSPISGHTSVYWYQQALGLGLQFLLWYDEGEERNRGNFPPRFSGRQFPNYSSELNVNALELEDSALYLCASQTQVGPTDTQYFGPGTRLTVL.